This paragraph covers one T cell receptor (beta chain) sequence. Its antigen is unknown. This specimen comes from a study of T-cell memory formation after mild COVID-19. Study-wide results and caveats: Confirmation was lacking for SARS-CoV-2 specificity of second-wave clones that peaked on day 37. Clones contracting over day 15 to 85 were CD4/CD8 balanced, with later expanders leaning CD4+.

The authors produced TCR alpha and TCR beta cDNA libraries with sample barcodes and UMIs by 5'RACE using constant-segment primers. Each CDR3 protein is one row after TCRdb ran MiXCR on the 5' RACE reads. The table lists approximately 300,000 distinct CDR3 sequences, 7% to 10% of them singletons. Trimming stripped 0 bases from V and 5 bases from J, with 17 bases between. The CDR3 consists of 17 residues. Germline V gene lookup returns CDR1 SEHNR and CDR2 FQNEAQ (reference sequence). The source material was PBMCs or a T cell subset sorted from them (not recorded which). The V call is TRBV7-9, the J call TRBJ2-1; no definite D call. This clonotype was sampled from a man aged 18 to 29 who had mild COVID-19 (a few samples of this study predate the infection). Cell type and time point are not known. The CDR3 region has the DNA TGTGCCAGCAGCTTAGCGAGAGGCCAGGTCCCCAACAATGAGCAGTTCTTC. Its translation is CASSLARGQVPNNEQFF.